This is a list of T cell receptor beta chains from one sample in a study of regulatory T cells in long-lasting Graves disease. TCRdb reprocessed the multiplex PCR reads with MiXCR, giving one entry per CDR3 protein. The sample lists hundreds of thousands of distinct CDR3 sequences; around 16% were seen once. This sample also belongs to another study, concerning T cells in Graves' hyperthyroidism and ophthalmopathy.

The sequenced sample was peripheral blood mononuclear cells (PBMCs), obtained at new diagnosis, from a patient treated with antithyroid drugs. These TCRs come from a man in his late teens or twenties with Graves disease. Each CDR3 is given with its conserved first and last residue. The D gene is left open where the match is weak. For some rows the clone size is stated as once, few or many, or as a class when expanded; others skip it.

D gene,J gene,clone size,V gene,CDR3 protein,CDR3 DNA
TRBD2,TRBJ2-2,few,TRBV9,CASSPRLAGAQGWTGELFF,TGTGCCAGCAGCCCAAGACTAGCGGGAGCCCAAGGTTGGACCGGGGAGCTGTTTTTT
TRBD1,TRBJ2-7,-,TRBV24-1,CATSDPPGQGTEQYF,TGTGCCACCAGTGATCCCCCGGGACAGGGGACCGAGCAGTACTTC
TRBD1,TRBJ1-1,-,TRBV30,CAYDRESTEAFF,TGTGCCTACGACAGGGAGAGCACTGAAGCTTTCTTT
-,TRBJ2-2,few,TRBV10-3,CAISRGNTGELFF,TGTGCCATCAGTCGGGGGAACACCGGGGAGCTGTTTTTT
-,TRBJ1-1,many,TRBV28,CASSFQPGDTEAFF,TGTGCCAGCAGTTTCCAACCGGGGGACACTGAAGCTTTCTTT
-,TRBJ2-6,-,TRBV27,CASSPSQQGGANVLTF,TGTGCCAGCAGTCCCTCCCAGCAGGGGGGGGCCAACGTCCTGACTTTC
-,TRBJ1-6,-,TRBV6-1,CASWRSSYNSPLHF,TGTGCCAGCTGGAGGAGCTCCTATAATTCACCCCTCCACTTT
-,TRBJ1-2,-,TRBV27,CASTTTGGNYGYTF,TGTGCCAGCACCACTACGGGGGGGAACTATGGCTACACCTTC
-,TRBJ2-3,many,TRBV11-2,CASSSFSSSTDTQYF,TGTGCCAGCAGCTCCTTCAGCTCTAGCACAGATACGCAGTATTTT
-,TRBJ2-7,once,TRBV15,CATSLGTGEQYF,TGTGCCACCAGCCTGGGTACGGGCGAGCAGTACTTC
-,TRBJ2-3,many,TRBV7-9,CASSPEPADTQYF,TGCGCCAGCAGCCCCGAACCGGCGGATACGCAGTATTTT
-,TRBJ2-1,many,TRBV12-3/TRBV12-4,CASRLGRGSYNEQFF,TGTGCCAGCAGACTAGGACGGGGGTCCTACAATGAGCAGTTCTTC
-,TRBJ1-1,many,TRBV7-6,CASSLEGRETEAFF,TGTGCCAGCAGCTTAGAGGGCAGGGAAACCGAAGCTTTCTTT
-,TRBJ1-1,many,TRBV6-1,CASSEALRWGGTTEAFF,TGTGCCAGCAGTGAAGCGCTTCGATGGGGGGGAACCACTGAAGCTTTCTTT
-,TRBJ1-5,many,TRBV6-1,CASSPATAFHQPQHF,TGTGCCAGCAGTCCTGCGACAGCCTTTCATCAGCCCCAGCATTTT
-,TRBJ2-5,-,TRBV20-1,CSASRGHQETQYF,TGCAGTGCTAGTAGAGGGCACCAAGAGACCCAGTACTTC
-,TRBJ1-1,many,TRBV29-1,CSPLVSKNTEAFF,TGCAGCCCCCTTGTTTCGAAGAACACTGAAGCTTTCTTT
-,TRBJ1-4,-,TRBV25-1,CASAQGPSKMGPSPTNEKLFF,TGTGCCAGCGCCCAGGGCCCTTCGAAAATGGGGCCTTCCCCAACTAATGAAAAACTGTTTTTT
TRBD1,TRBJ2-7,many,TRBV12-3/TRBV12-4,CASSTGGFSNEQYF,TGTGCCAGCAGTACAGGGGGCTTTTCCAACGAGCAGTACTTC
-,TRBJ1-2,-,TRBV14,CASSHTEEGYTF,TGTGCCAGCAGCCATACAGAGGAGGGCTACACCTTC
-,TRBJ1-6,many,TRBV12-3/TRBV12-4,CASSLGVPNSPLHF,TGTGCCAGCAGTCTCGGGGTCCCCAATTCACCCCTCCACTTT
TRBD1,TRBJ2-7,-,TRBV20-1,CSATPGQGQQQYF,TGCAGTGCTACTCCAGGACAGGGGCAACAGCAGTACTTC
-,TRBJ2-5,many,TRBV30,CAWSVGSRETQYF,TGTGCCTGGAGTGTGGGCAGCCGGGAGACCCAGTACTTC
-,TRBJ1-1,few,TRBV28,CASSSMEIKAFF,TGTGCCAGCAGTTCCATGGAGATTAAAGCTTTCTTT
-,TRBJ1-2,many,TRBV24-1,CATSDFDSATPGYGYTF,TGTGCCACCAGTGATTTCGACTCGGCCACCCCTGGATATGGCTACACCTTC
-,TRBJ2-3,many,TRBV2,CASLARSTDTQYF,TGTGCCAGCTTAGCGAGAAGCACAGATACGCAGTATTTT
TRBD1,TRBJ1-5,few,TRBV6-2/TRBV6-3,CASSLRGIQGWSNQPQHF,TGTGCCAGCAGCCTAAGGGGGATACAGGGGTGGTCAAATCAGCCCCAGCATTTT
TRBD2,TRBJ2-3,-,TRBV18,CASSHTSSGHTDTQYF,TGTGCCAGCTCACACACGAGTAGCGGGCACACAGATACGCAGTATTTT
TRBD1,TRBJ2-7,few,TRBV3-1,CASSQRGQGAPPYEQYF,TGTGCCAGCAGCCAACGGGGACAGGGGGCGCCCCCCTACGAGCAGTACTTC
-,TRBJ2-7,-,TRBV12-3/TRBV12-4,CASGLDQRSNEQCF,TGTGCCAGCGGATTGGACCAGAGGAGTAACGAGCAGTGCTTC
TRBD1,TRBJ2-7,-,TRBV12-3/TRBV12-4,CASRPGQGFYEQYF,TGTGCCAGCCGTCCGGGACAGGGGTTCTACGAGCAGTACTTC
-,TRBJ2-7,many,TRBV6-5,CASSYRRASAPRSSYEQYF,TGTGCCAGCAGCTACCGGCGGGCTAGCGCCCCGAGGAGCTCCTACGAGCAGTACTTC
-,TRBJ1-1,few,TRBV6-2/TRBV6-3,CASSDGQVGEAFF,TGTGCCAGCAGTGACGGGCAAGTAGGGGAAGCTTTCTTT
-,TRBJ2-5,-,TRBV11-2,CASSSDRRVETQYF,TGTGCCAGCAGCTCGGACAGGAGGGTTGAGACCCAGTACTTC
-,TRBJ2-7,-,TRBV19,CAGSINGLAYEQYF,TGTGCCGGTAGTATAAATGGGCTCGCCTACGAGCAGTACTTC
TRBD2,TRBJ2-3,-,TRBV6-2/TRBV6-3,CASSDEGLAGEDTQYF,TGTGCCAGCAGTGATGAGGGACTAGCGGGAGAGGATACGCAGTATTTT
TRBD1,TRBJ1-1,many,TRBV11-2,CASSLETGVEAFF,TGTGCCAGCAGCTTAGAAACAGGGGTTGAAGCTTTCTTT
-,TRBJ1-1,many,TRBV7-9,CASSAGWSEAFF,TGTGCCAGCAGCGCCGGCTGGTCTGAAGCTTTCTTT
-,TRBJ2-7,-,TRBV11-2,CASSLAGRTTYEQYF,TGTGCCAGCAGCTTGGCGGGCCGGACCACCTACGAGCAGTACTTC
-,TRBJ1-3,-,TRBV10-3,CAIRKGGDGNTIYF,TGTGCCATCAGGAAGGGGGGAGATGGAAACACCATATATTTT
-,TRBJ2-7,-,TRBV7-2,CASSLRGGGEDEQYF,TGTGCCAGCAGCTTAAGGGGTGGGGGCGAGGACGAGCAGTACTTC
TRBD2,TRBJ2-7,many,TRBV20-1,CSARDRMASGRGSSYEQYF,TGCAGTGCTAGAGATCGAATGGCTAGCGGGAGGGGGAGCTCCTACGAGCAGTACTTC
-,TRBJ2-1,-,TRBV19,CASSIRGRPFEEQFF,TGTGCCAGTAGTATCAGGGGACGGCCTTTCGAAGAGCAGTTCTTC
TRBD1,TRBJ1-2,many,TRBV13,CASSTGGEGYTF,TGTGCCAGCAGCACAGGGGGCGAGGGCTACACCTTC
TRBD2,TRBJ2-7,few,TRBV30,CAWRTSGRITYEQYF,TGTGCCTGGAGGACTAGCGGGAGGATCACCTACGAGCAGTACTTC